These T cell receptor beta chains were read from a single sample in a study of T cells in tumors after PD-1 blockade. Using immunoSEQ multiplex PCR, the repertoire was profiled, and TCRdb retains in-frame clones only, with some absent. The sample contains just under 20,000 clones, 81% of which appear only once. The sample in question was PBMCs, obtained after anti-PD-1 therapy. Receptors were obtained from a human donor with advanced basal cell or squamous cell carcinoma (not recorded which). Each CDR3 is given with its conserved first and last residue. A D gene is named only where the DNA matches it firmly.

length | J | V | D | CDR3 | DNA
14 | TRBJ2-4 | TRBV5-6 | . | CASSLLTGKNIQYF | TGTGCCAGCAGCTTATTGACAGGAAAAAACATTCAGTACTTC
14 | TRBJ2-5 | TRBV6-5 | TRBD1 | CASSPWGTEETQYF | TGTGCCAGCAGTCCCTGGGGGACAGAAGAGACCCAGTACTTC
15 | TRBJ2-3 | TRBV2 | TRBD2 | CASSQRTSGTDTQYF | TGTGCCAGCAGCCAAAGGACTAGCGGAACAGATACGCAGTATTTT
15 | TRBJ2-7 | TRBV28 | TRBD1 | CASSRPPGAGGEQYF | TGTGCCAGCAGCCGACCGCCTGGGGCAGGGGGTGAGCAGTACTTC
16 | TRBJ1-2 | TRBV5-4 | . | CASSRHTGREYYGYTF | TGTGCCAGCAGCCGTCACACTGGACGGGAATATTATGGCTACACCTTC
15 | TRBJ1-2 | TRBV29-1 | . | CSVESDWGSRYGYTF | TGCAGCGTTGAATCGGATTGGGGGAGCCGTTATGGCTACACCTTC
13 | TRBJ2-7 | TRBV5-1 | . | CASSQGQTYEQYF | TGCGCCAGCAGCCAGGGGCAGACCTACGAGCAGTACTTC
11 | TRBJ2-7 | TRBV20-1 | . | CSASVGYEQYF | TGCAGTGCTAGTGTGGGTTACGAGCAGTACTTC
13 | TRBJ2-2 | TRBV13 | . | CASSLGNTGELFF | TGTGCCAGCAGCTTGGGAAACACCGGGGAGCTGTTTTTT
14 | TRBJ1-1 | TRBV10-3 | . | CAISESSVNTEAFF | TGTGCCATCAGTGAGTCGTCAGTGAACACTGAAGCTTTCTTT